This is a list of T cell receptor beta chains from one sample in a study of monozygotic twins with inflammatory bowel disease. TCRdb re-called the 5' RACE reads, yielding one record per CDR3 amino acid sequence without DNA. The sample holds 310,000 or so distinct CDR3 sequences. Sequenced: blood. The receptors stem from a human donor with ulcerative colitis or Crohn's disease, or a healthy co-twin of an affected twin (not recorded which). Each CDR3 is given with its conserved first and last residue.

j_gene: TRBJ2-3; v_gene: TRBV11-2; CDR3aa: CASSGSLSGGKDTQYF
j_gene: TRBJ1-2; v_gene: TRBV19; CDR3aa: CASRFNYGYTF
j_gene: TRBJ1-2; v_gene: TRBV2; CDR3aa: CASSKDYGYTF
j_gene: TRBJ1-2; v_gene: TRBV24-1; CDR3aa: CATSDPKSGSSSYGYTF
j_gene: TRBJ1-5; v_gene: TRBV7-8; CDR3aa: CASSSLTGAGQPQHF
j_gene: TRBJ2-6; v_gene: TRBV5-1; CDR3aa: CASSPSFGANVLTF
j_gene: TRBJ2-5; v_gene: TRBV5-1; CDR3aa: CASSLARLETQYF
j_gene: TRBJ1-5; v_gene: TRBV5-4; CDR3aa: CASSLSRLFSFTGDQPQHF
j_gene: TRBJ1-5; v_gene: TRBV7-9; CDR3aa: CASSPDSYRPQHF
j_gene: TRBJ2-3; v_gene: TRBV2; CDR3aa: CASMNTDTQYF
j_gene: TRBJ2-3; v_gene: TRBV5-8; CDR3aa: CASSLRGIRTDTQYF
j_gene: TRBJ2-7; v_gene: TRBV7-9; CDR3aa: CASTGSSRRDPYEQYF
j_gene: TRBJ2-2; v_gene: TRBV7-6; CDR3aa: CASSLGSRGELFF
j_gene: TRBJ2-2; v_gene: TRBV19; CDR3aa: CASRVAGGSTGELFF
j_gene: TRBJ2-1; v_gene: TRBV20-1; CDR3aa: CSAMPLQGAGNEQFF
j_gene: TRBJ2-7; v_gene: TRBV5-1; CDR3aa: CASSPGLTSSYEQYF
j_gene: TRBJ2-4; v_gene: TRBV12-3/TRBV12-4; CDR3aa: CASSLVGPVAKNIQYF
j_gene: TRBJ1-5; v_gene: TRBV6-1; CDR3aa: CASRRDSGVGRPQHF
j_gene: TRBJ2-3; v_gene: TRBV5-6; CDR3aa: CASSFSGGARDTQYF
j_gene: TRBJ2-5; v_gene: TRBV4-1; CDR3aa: CASSQEVGLVQETQYF
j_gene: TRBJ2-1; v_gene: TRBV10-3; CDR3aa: CAAAGGPNEQFF
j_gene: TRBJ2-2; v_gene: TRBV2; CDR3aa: CASSGGRTGELFF
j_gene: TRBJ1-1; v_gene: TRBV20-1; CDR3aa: CSAQRGRLDTEAFF
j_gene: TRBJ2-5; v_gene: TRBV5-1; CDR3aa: CASSWGEETQYF
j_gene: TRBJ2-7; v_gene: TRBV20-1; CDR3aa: CSAYSYGGGEQYF